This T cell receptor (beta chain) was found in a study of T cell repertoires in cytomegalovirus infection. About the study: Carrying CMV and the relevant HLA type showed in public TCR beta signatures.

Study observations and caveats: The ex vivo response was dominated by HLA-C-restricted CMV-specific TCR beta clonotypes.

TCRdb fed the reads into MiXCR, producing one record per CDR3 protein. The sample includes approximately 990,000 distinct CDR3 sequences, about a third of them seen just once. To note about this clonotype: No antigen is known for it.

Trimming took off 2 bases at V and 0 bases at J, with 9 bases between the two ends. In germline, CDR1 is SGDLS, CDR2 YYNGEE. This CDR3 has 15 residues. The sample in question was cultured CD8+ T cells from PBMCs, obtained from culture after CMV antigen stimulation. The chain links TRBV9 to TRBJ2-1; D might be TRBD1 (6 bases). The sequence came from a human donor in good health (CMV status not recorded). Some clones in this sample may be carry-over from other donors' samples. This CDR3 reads CASSVGGNSYNEQFF. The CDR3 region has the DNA TGTGCCAGCAGCGTTGGGGGCAACTCCTACAATGAGCAGTTCTTC. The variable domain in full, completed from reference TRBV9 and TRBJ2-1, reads DSGVTQTPKHLITATGQRVTLRCSPRSGDLSVYWYQQSLDQGLQFLIQYYNGEERAKGNILERFSAQQFPDLHSELNLSSLELGDSALYFCASSVGGNSYNEQFFGPGTRLTVL.